The rows below give T cell receptor beta chains drawn from one sample of a study of cytomegalovirus exposure and HLA in healthy donors. Generated by immunoSEQ multiplex PCR, the TCRdb table keeps only in-frame clones and is missing some. The sample shows 150,000 to 200,000 clones, roughly 80% of them seen only once. The sequencing sample was made of PBMCs. These receptors originate from a woman aged 50 to 65 in good health and CMV-seronegative. Both conserved end residues are part of each CDR3. The D gene is left open where the match is weak. Where a row states a size, it is once, few, many or the class of an expanded clone; other rows omit it.

J: TRBJ1-3; V: TRBV6-6; size: .; D: .; CDR3: CASSYSPGSGNTIYF; DNA: TGTGCCAGCAGTTATTCCCCCGGCTCTGGAAACACCATATATTTT
J: TRBJ2-3; V: TRBV4-3; size: .; D: TRBD2; CDR3: CASSQFGAGADTQYF; DNA: TGCGCCAGCAGCCAATTCGGAGCGGGGGCAGATACGCAGTATTTT
J: TRBJ2-3; V: TRBV9; size: .; D: TRBD2; CDR3: CASSVSWLAGGRRTDTQYF; DNA: TGTGCCAGCAGCGTTTCGTGGCTAGCGGGGGGCCGGCGCACAGATACGCAGTATTTT
J: TRBJ1-1; V: TRBV9; size: .; D: TRBD1; CDR3: CASSYGTGYTEAFF; DNA: TGTGCCAGCAGCTACGGGACAGGGTACACTGAAGCTTTCTTT
J: TRBJ2-5; V: TRBV6-5; size: .; D: .; CDR3: CASSYAQTQYF; DNA: TGTGCCAGCAGTTATGCGCAGACCCAGTACTTC
J: TRBJ2-5; V: TRBV7-2; size: .; D: TRBD2; CDR3: CASSRRLAGAETQYF; DNA: TGTGCCAGCAGCCGTCGACTAGCAGGTGCGGAGACCCAGTACTTC
J: TRBJ1-1; V: TRBV19; size: .; D: .; CDR3: CASSADSYTEAFF; DNA: TGTGCCAGTAGCGCAGACAGCTACACTGAAGCTTTCTTT
J: TRBJ1-1; V: TRBV5-1; size: few; D: TRBD1; CDR3: CASSLSGQGGTEAFF; DNA: TGCGCCAGCAGCTTGTCGGGACAGGGTGGGACTGAAGCTTTCTTT
J: TRBJ1-5; V: TRBV12-5; size: .; D: .; CDR3: CASGGEWVGQPQHF; DNA: TGTGCTAGTGGTGGGGAGTGGGTTGGTCAGCCCCAGCATTTT
J: TRBJ2-7; V: TRBV5-1; size: .; D: TRBD1; CDR3: CASSLGDSTFGEQYF; DNA: TGCGCCAGCAGCTTGGGGGACAGTACCTTCGGCGAGCAGTACTTC
J: TRBJ2-7; V: TRBV5-6; size: .; D: .; CDR3: CASSLGQSSYEQYF; DNA: TGTGCCAGCAGCTTGGGACAGAGCTCCTACGAGCAGTACTTC
J: TRBJ2-1; V: TRBV5-1; size: .; D: TRBD2; CDR3: CASWTGGGARNEQFF; DNA: TGCGCCAGCTGGACAGGCGGGGGGGCCAGGAATGAGCAGTTCTTC
J: TRBJ2-3; V: TRBV7-2; size: .; D: TRBD1; CDR3: CASSLVGQGTDTQYF; DNA: TGTGCCAGCAGCTTAGTCGGACAGGGGACAGATACGCAGTATTTT
J: TRBJ2-1; V: TRBV5-4; size: .; D: TRBD1; CDR3: CASSEGQGTGNEQFF; DNA: TGTGCCAGCAGCGAGGGACAGGGCACGGGCAATGAGCAGTTCTTC
J: TRBJ1-2; V: TRBV23-1; size: few; D: TRBD1; CDR3: CASSQSFRSFTGAAGYTF; DNA: TGCGCCAGCAGTCAATCGTTTCGGTCTTTCACAGGGGCGGCTGGCTACACCTTC
J: TRBJ2-7; V: TRBV6-1; size: .; D: TRBD2; CDR3: CASSEYASGIPTYEQYF; DNA: TGTGCCAGCAGTGAATATGCTAGCGGGATTCCCACCTACGAGCAGTACTTC
J: TRBJ2-7; V: TRBV5-1; size: .; D: .; CDR3: CASSLFGGKAYEQYF; DNA: TGCGCCAGCAGCTTGTTTGGGGGGAAAGCCTACGAGCAGTACTTC
J: TRBJ1-1; V: TRBV6-6; size: .; D: .; CDR3: CASSNRANTEAFF; DNA: TGTGCCAGCAGTAACAGAGCGAACACTGAAGCTTTCTTT
J: TRBJ1-3; V: TRBV7-2; size: .; D: TRBD1; CDR3: CASSSQGASGNTIYF; DNA: TGTGCCAGCAGCTCTCAGGGGGCGTCGGGAAACACCATATATTTT
J: TRBJ1-2; V: TRBV7-9; size: .; D: TRBD1; CDR3: CASSLGGQGAQGYTF; DNA: TGTGCCAGCAGCTTAGGTGGACAGGGGGCGCAAGGCTACACCTTC
J: TRBJ2-7; V: TRBV7-9; size: .; D: TRBD2; CDR3: CSSSLAGGGPVEQYF; DNA: TGTTCCAGCAGCTTAGCGGGGGGAGGGCCGGTCGAGCAGTACTTC
J: TRBJ1-1; V: TRBV7-2; size: .; D: .; CDR3: CASSFRGMNTEAFF; DNA: TGTGCCAGCAGCTTTAGGGGAATGAACACTGAAGCTTTCTTT
J: TRBJ1-1; V: TRBV7-2; size: .; D: TRBD1; CDR3: CASTPGAQGGAFF; DNA: TGTGCCAGCACCCCCGGAGCACAGGGGGGCGCTTTCTTT
J: TRBJ2-2; V: TRBV30; size: once; D: .; CDR3: CAWSVRGAGTGELFF; DNA: TGTGCCTGGAGTGTCAGGGGGGCGGGCACCGGGGAGCTGTTTTTT
J: TRBJ1-1; V: TRBV5-1; size: few; D: .; CDR3: CASSLGGALDTEAFF; DNA: TGCGCCAGCAGCCTAGGGGGGGCGCTGGACACTGAAGCTTTCTTT
J: TRBJ1-1; V: TRBV5-4; size: once; D: .; CDR3: CASSLVGRSTTEAFF; DNA: TGTGCCAGCAGCTTGGTCGGCAGGTCGACCACTGAAGCTTTCTTT
J: TRBJ1-2; V: TRBV5-1; size: .; D: .; CDR3: CASSANNNYGYTF; DNA: TGCGCCAGCAGCGCTAATAATAACTATGGCTACACCTTC
J: TRBJ1-1; V: TRBV6-1; size: .; D: TRBD1; CDR3: CASTSGQGHTEAFF; DNA: TGTGCCAGCACAAGCGGACAGGGCCACACTGAAGCTTTCTTT
J: TRBJ2-7; V: TRBV7-9; size: few; D: TRBD2; CDR3: CASSLLAGPVEQYF; DNA: TGTGCCAGCAGCTTACTAGCGGGCCCAGTCGAGCAGTACTTC
J: TRBJ2-3; V: TRBV27; size: .; D: .; CDR3: CASSFKLSGDTQYF; DNA: TGTGCCAGCAGTTTTAAACTTTCGGGAGATACGCAGTATTTT
J: TRBJ1-2; V: TRBV6-1; size: .; D: TRBD1; CDR3: CASSDGTGGFYGYTF; DNA: TGTGCCAGCAGTGACGGGACAGGGGGCTTCTATGGCTACACCTTC
J: TRBJ1-5; V: TRBV7-2; size: once; D: TRBD1; CDR3: CASRQDRAVNQPQHF; DNA: TGTGCCAGCAGACAGGACAGGGCGGTGAATCAGCCCCAGCATTTT
J: TRBJ1-4; V: TRBV7-9; size: few; D: TRBD1; CDR3: CASSIRDRGNEKLFF; DNA: TGTGCCAGCAGCATCAGGGACAGGGGAAACGAAAAACTGTTTTTT
J: TRBJ1-6; V: TRBV9; size: .; D: .; CDR3: CASSGTDNSPLHF; DNA: TGTGCCAGCAGCGGGACAGATAATTCACCCCTCCACTTT
J: TRBJ1-2; V: TRBV9; size: few; D: .; CDR3: CASSVGHNDGYTF; DNA: TGTGCCAGCAGCGTAGGACATAATGATGGCTACACCTTC
J: TRBJ2-7; V: TRBV5-6; size: few; D: .; CDR3: CASSLGAASYEQYF; DNA: TGTGCCAGCAGCTTGGGTGCGGCCTCCTACGAGCAGTACTTC